The 26 T cell receptor beta chains given below trace back to one sample, sequenced in a study of cytomegalovirus exposure and HLA in healthy donors. PCR employed 60 Vbeta and 13 Jbeta primers. Sequenced by immunoSEQ multiplex PCR; TCRdb stores in-frame clones only, minus some. This sample yields about 140,000 clones, of which approximately 60% are seen a single time; over 1.5% belongs to the top ten. Sequenced: PBMCs. Every receptor here comes from a human donor in good health.

This chain joins TRBV28 and TRBJ2-5; TRBD2 is a possible D gene (6 bases). V was pared by 5 bases and J by 5 bases, with 15 bases between. Germline CDR1 MDHEN, CDR2 SYDVKM. This CDR3 is 14 amino acids long. For the CDR3, the DNA is TGTGCCAGCAGTAATGGAGGGGAACGGGAGACCCAGTACTTC. It yields the protein CASSNGGERETQYF.

V is TRBV6-1 and J is TRBJ1-2, with TRBD1 identical over 7 bases. Germline trimming cut 0 bases from V and 4 bases from J; bases unmatched to any gene: 5. Germline-derived CDR1 and CDR2 are MNHNS and SASEGT. The CDR3 is 15 amino acids. CDR3 region: CASSEAEGQIYGYTF. CDR3 sequence (DNA): TGTGCCAGCAGTGAAGCGGAGGGACAGATCTATGGCTACACCTTC.

V is TRBV28 and J is TRBJ2-1; TRBD1 matches at 7 bases. Germline CDR1 is MDHEN and CDR2 is SYDVKM. CDR3 length equals 13 residues. V lost 7 bases, J lost 4 bases, and 4 bases stayed unmatched. The CDR3 nucleotides read TGTGCCAGCAACCAGGGGGATTACAATGAGCAGTTCTTC. It translates to CASNQGDYNEQFF.

The chain joins TRBV10-3 to TRBJ1-5, with 8 positions matching TRBD1. Per germline, CDR1 ENHRY and CDR2 SYGVKD. The CDR3 extends over 16 amino acids. The junction had 9 bases not matched to a gene; V was cut back by 5 bases and J by 3 bases. CDR3 sequence: CAISSGTGRDNQPQHF. As DNA, the CDR3 is TGTGCCATCAGTTCTGGGACAGGACGAGACAATCAGCCCCAGCATTTT.

The gene calls are TRBV19 and TRBJ2-2, with 8 bases that match TRBD2. With V trimmed by 1 base and J by 5 bases, 9 bases remained unmatched. The germline gives CDR1 LNHDA, CDR2 SQIVND (reference sequence). This CDR3 is 17 amino acids long. The CDR3 bases are TGTGCCAGTAGTATAGTACCCAGCGGGAGTAAAACCGGGGAGCTGTTTTTT. Amino acid sequence: CASSIVPSGSKTGELFF.

The genes are TRBV11-2 and TRBJ2-4, with 10 bases that match TRBD1. The ends lost 5 bases at V and 8 bases at J; junction bases unmatched: 9. The germline gives CDR1 SGHAT, CDR2 FQNNGV. The CDR3 length is 15 residues. CDR3 coding DNA: TGTGCCAGCAGCCCCCGGGACAGGGGTTTGCACATTCAGTACTTC. This gives the protein CASSPRDRGLHIQYF.

The V gene is TRBV19, the J gene TRBJ2-3; a weak D match, TRBD1 (5 bases). V lost 7 bases to trimming and J lost 0 bases, with 14 bases between them. Germline V CDR1 and CDR2: LNHDA, SQIVND (reference sequence). CDR3 length: 15 amino acids. CDR3 residues: CASTMRTFSTDTQYF. The CDR3 DNA is TGTGCCAGTACCATGAGGACATTTAGCACAGATACGCAGTATTTT.

CDR3 sequence reads: CASVWGTSSTDTQYF. The CDR3 coding sequence is TGCGCCAGCGTCTGGGGGACTAGCAGCACAGATACGCAGTATTTT. J is TRBJ2-3 and V is TRBV5-1, with 9 bases that match TRBD2. Per the germline V gene, CDR1 is SGHRS and CDR2 is YFSETQ. The CDR3 has 15 residues. The trim removed 7 bases at V and 0 bases at J, leaving 6 bases unmatched.

This CDR3 reads CASSFGGTSSGNTIYF. The CDR3 nucleotides read TGTGCCAGCAGTTTCGGGGGGACGAGCTCTGGAAACACCATATATTTT. V is TRBV28 and J is TRBJ1-3; possibly TRBD1 for D (5 bases). Germline lookup yields CDR1 MDHEN and CDR2 SYDVKM. V lost 3 bases to trimming and J lost 0 bases, with 12 bases between them. The CDR3 has 16 amino acids.

This clone was observed once. V usage is TRBV11-2 and J usage is TRBJ2-7; TRBD2 matches at 8 bases. Germline loops: CDR1 SGHAT, CDR2 FQNNGV. The CDR3 has 14 amino acids. J gave up 6 bases and V 2 bases, and 6 bases lay outside the gene matches. This chain's CDR3 is CASSLRLAGIEQYF. CDR3 in DNA: TGTGCCAGCAGCTTAAGGCTAGCGGGTATCGAGCAGTACTTC.

The chain couples TRBV6-5 to TRBJ2-6; D call uncertain. Germline V gives CDR1 MNHEY, CDR2 SVGAGI. The CDR3 spans 15 residues. Trimming took off 0 bases at V and 1 base at J, with 4 bases between the two ends. In nucleotides, the CDR3 is TGTGCCAGCAGTTACTCGTCGTCTGGGGCCAACGTCCTGACTTTC. It is translated as CASSYSSSGANVLTF.

The sample holds one count of this clone. The CDR3 DNA is TGTGCCAGCAGCTTGGGGAGGGGGGGGATCACCGGGGAGCTGTTTTTT. Its protein is CASSLGRGGITGELFF. The chain has TRBV5-5 and TRBJ2-2; TRBD2 is a possible D gene (7 bases). V lost 0 bases and J 4 bases, leaving 13 bases between the germline ends. Germline V gives CDR1 SGHKS, CDR2 YYEKEE (reference sequence). CDR3 length equals 16 residues. Complete variable domain (other parts from reference TRBV5-5 and TRBJ2-2): DAGVTQSPTHLIKTRGQQVTLRCSPISGHKSVSWYQQVLGQGPQFIFQYYEKEERGRGNFPDRFSARQFPNYSSELNVNALLLGDSALYLCASSLGRGGITGELFFGEGSRLTVL.

The V and J genes are TRBV2 and TRBJ2-5; D perhaps matches TRBD2 (7 bases). Per germline, CDR1 SNHLY and CDR2 FYNNEI. Trimming left V 7 bases short and J 7 bases short, with 22 bases between. The CDR3 length is 15 residues. The CDR3 coding sequence is TGTGCCAGCACCGGACGGGGGGCGGGGGATGGGACCCAGTACTTC. This gives the protein CASTGRGAGDGTQYF. The full variable domain, its missing parts supplied by reference TRBV2 and TRBJ2-5, is EPEVTQTPSHQVTQMGQEVILRCVPISNHLYFYWYRQILGQKVEFLVSFYNNEISEKSEIFDDQFSVERPDGSNFTLKIRSTKLEDSAMYFCASTGRGAGDGTQYFGPGTRLLVL.

This clone was observed a single time. The chain recombines TRBV10-3 with TRBJ1-4, with D possibly TRBD1 on 5 matching bases. This CDR3 region has 12 residues. Germline V gene sequence: CDR1 ENHRY, CDR2 SYGVKD. The V end lost 4 bases, the J end lost 7 bases, and 7 bases lay between the germline ends. The CDR3 DNA is TGTGCCATCAGTGTTAGGGGTGAAAAACTGTTTTTT. It encodes CAISVRGEKLFF.

This clone occurred once. The rearrangement uses TRBV5-6 and TRBJ2-1; 11 bases match TRBD2. In germline, CDR1 is SGHDT, CDR2 YYEEEE. This CDR3 region has 15 residues. V trimming: 4 bases; J trimming: 5 bases; junction bases outside the gene matches: 5. The CDR3 region has the DNA TGTGCCAGCAGCGAGGGACTAGCGGTAAACAATGAGCAGTTCTTC. This gives the protein CASSEGLAVNNEQFF.

The chain carries TRBV19 and TRBJ2-2; possibly TRBD1 for D (5 bases). V lost 3 bases to trimming and J lost 4 bases, with 12 bases between them. CDR1 and CDR2 from the germline V gene are LNHDA and SQIVND (reference sequence). The CDR3 covers 15 residues. This chain's CDR3 is CASSISQGLTGELFF. Written as DNA, the CDR3 is TGTGCCAGTAGTATCAGCCAGGGTCTCACCGGGGAGCTGTTTTTT.

This chain joins TRBV5-4 and TRBJ2-7; TRBD1 is a possible D gene (6 bases). V lost 0 bases, J lost 7 bases, and 20 bases lay in between. The CDR3 is made up of 16 amino acids. Germline V gene lookup returns CDR1 SGHNT and CDR2 YYREEE (reference sequence). The CDR3 region has the DNA TGTGCCAGCAGCTTGGCGGGGTTGGACAGCCCTAGGGAGCAGTACTTC. The encoded protein is CASSLAGLDSPREQYF.

This chain connects TRBV5-1 to TRBJ2-7, with TRBD2 matching 9 bases. With 0 bases clipped from V and 7 bases from J, the junction kept 11 bases outside the gene matches. Per germline, CDR1 SGHRS and CDR2 YFSETQ. CDR3 length: 16 residues. As DNA, the CDR3 is TGCGCCAGCAGCTTGGTTTGGACTAGCGCGGACCGGGAGCAGTACTTC. Its translation: CASSLVWTSADREQYF.

The chain uses TRBV28 and TRBJ2-5; TRBD2 agrees at 13 bases. Germline CDR1 is MDHEN and CDR2 is SYDVKM. V lost 2 bases, J lost 0 bases, and 3 bases stayed unmatched. The CDR3 spans 17 residues. CDR3 amino acids: CASSLALAGGDQETQYF. CDR3 nucleotide sequence: TGTGCCAGCAGTTTAGCACTAGCGGGGGGGGACCAAGAGACCCAGTACTTC.

The chain combines TRBV4-1 with TRBJ2-6; D perhaps matches TRBD1 (6 bases). The CDR3 covers 19 residues. Germline V gives CDR1 MGHRA, CDR2 YSYEKL. The V end lost 4 bases, the J end lost 4 bases, and 23 bases lay between the germline ends. In DNA form, the CDR3 reads TGCGCCAGCAGCCCCCGTCCCTTAACTCAGGGGCAGGGGGCCAACGTCCTGACTTTC. It specifies CASSPRPLTQGQGANVLTF.

V usage is TRBV6-6 and J usage is TRBJ1-2; TRBD1 matches 7 bases. This CDR3 spans 13 amino acids. Germline CDR1 MNHNY, CDR2 SVGAGI (reference sequence). Unmatched junction bases numbered 3, after V lost 7 bases and J lost 1 base. The CDR3 DNA reads TGTGCCAGCACCGACAGGGTTAACTATGGCTACACCTTC. This sequence encodes CASTDRVNYGYTF.

This clone was seen a single time. The chain combines TRBV27 with TRBJ2-1, with 8 nucleotides matching TRBD1. With V trimmed by 4 bases and J by 13 bases, 18 bases remained unmatched. The CDR3 extends over 16 amino acids. CDR1 and CDR2 (germline): MNHEY, SMNVEV (reference sequence). DNA of the CDR3: TGTGCCAGCAGTTCCCGGACAGGGATTAACCACTTGGTCCAGTTCTTC. As protein: CASSSRTGINHLVQFF.

The CDR3 loop is CASSTGQTNTEAFF. The CDR3 DNA reads as TGTGCCAGCAGTACAGGACAGACGAACACTGAAGCTTTCTTT. The chain couples TRBV6-5 to TRBJ1-1; TRBD1 is a possible D gene (6 bases). Trimming removed 5 bases from V and 1 base from J, with 11 bases in between. Per the germline V gene, CDR1 is MNHEY and CDR2 is SVGAGI. CDR3 length: 14 residues.

V and J are TRBV10-3 and TRBJ2-3, with 9 bases aligning to TRBD2. J lost 2 bases, V lost 0 bases, and 27 bases had no gene match. Germline V gene data show CDR1 as ENHRY and CDR2 as SYGVKD. The CDR3 has 24 amino acids. CDR3 nucleotide sequence: TGTGCCATCAGTGAGTCGATTCGAGTGCGGCTAGCGGGGCTCAGACCCAGGAACACAGATACGCAGTATTTT. This gives the protein CAISESIRVRLAGLRPRNTDTQYF.

The chain joins TRBV5-1 to TRBJ2-3, with D perhaps TRBD1 (6 bases). CDR1 is SGHRS, CDR2 YFSETQ, per germline. Deletions cut 7 bases from V and 2 bases from J, with 11 bases between. CDR3 length equals 13 residues. CDR3 DNA: TGCGCCAGCTACAGGGACGCCACAGATACGCAGTATTTT. Translating gives CASYRDATDTQYF.

The gene calls are TRBV29-1 and TRBJ1-4, with 7 nucleotides matching TRBD1. The CDR3 has 14 residues. In germline, CDR1 is SQVTM, CDR2 ANQGSEA. After removal of 0 bases from V and 7 bases from J, the junction contained 5 bases not matched to a gene. This CDR3 reads CSVEERQGGEKLFF. For the CDR3, the DNA is TGCAGCGTTGAAGAGAGGCAGGGGGGTGAAAAACTGTTTTTT.